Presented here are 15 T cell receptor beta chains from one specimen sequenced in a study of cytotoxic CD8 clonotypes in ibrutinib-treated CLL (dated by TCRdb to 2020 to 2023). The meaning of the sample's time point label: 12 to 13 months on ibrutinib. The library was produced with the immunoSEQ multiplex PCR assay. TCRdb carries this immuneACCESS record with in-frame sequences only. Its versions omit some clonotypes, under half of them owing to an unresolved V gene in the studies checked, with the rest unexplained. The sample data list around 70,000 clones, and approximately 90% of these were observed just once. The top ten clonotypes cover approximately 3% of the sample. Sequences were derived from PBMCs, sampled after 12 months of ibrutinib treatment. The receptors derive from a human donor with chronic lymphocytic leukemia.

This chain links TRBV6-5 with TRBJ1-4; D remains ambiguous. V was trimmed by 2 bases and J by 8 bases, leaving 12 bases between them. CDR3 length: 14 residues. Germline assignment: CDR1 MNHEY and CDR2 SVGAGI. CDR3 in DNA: TGTGCCAGCAGTTACGGAGCCGCAGACGAAAAACTGTTTTTT. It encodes CASSYGAADEKLFF.

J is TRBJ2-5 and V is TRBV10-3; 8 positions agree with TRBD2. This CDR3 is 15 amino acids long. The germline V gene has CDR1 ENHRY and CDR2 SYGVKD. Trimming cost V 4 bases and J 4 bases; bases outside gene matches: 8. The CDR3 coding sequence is TGTGCCATCAGTGCGGGGGGGGACATCGGAGAGACCCAGTACTTC. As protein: CAISAGGDIGETQYF.

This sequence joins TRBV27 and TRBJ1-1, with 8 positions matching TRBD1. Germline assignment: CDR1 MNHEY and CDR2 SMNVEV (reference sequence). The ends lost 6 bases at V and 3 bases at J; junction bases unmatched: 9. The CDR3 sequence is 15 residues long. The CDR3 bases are TGTGCCAGCAGACGATTGGACAGGGTTGACACTGAAGCTTTCTTT. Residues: CASRRLDRVDTEAFF.

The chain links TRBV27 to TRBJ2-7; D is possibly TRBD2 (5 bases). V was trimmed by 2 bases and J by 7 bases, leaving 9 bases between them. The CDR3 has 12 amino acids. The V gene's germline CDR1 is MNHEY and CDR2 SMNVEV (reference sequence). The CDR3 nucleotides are TGTGCCAGCAGTTTACGAGGGAGTGAGCAGTACTTC. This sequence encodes CASSLRGSEQYF.

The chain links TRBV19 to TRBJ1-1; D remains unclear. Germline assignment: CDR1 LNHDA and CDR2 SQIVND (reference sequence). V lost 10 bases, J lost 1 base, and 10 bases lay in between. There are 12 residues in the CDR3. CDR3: CATLTANTEAFF. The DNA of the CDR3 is TGTGCCACTCTTACAGCGAACACTGAAGCTTTCTTT.

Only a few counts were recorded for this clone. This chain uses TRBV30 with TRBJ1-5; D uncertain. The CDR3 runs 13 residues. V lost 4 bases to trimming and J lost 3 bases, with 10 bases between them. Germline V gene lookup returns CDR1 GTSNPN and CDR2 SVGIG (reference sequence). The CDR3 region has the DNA TGTGCCTGGACACCCGGGCCCAATCAGCCCCAGCATTTT. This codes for CAWTPGPNQPQHF. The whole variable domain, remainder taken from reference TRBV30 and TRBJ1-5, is SQTIHQWPATLVQPVGSPLSLECTVEGTSNPNLYWYRQAAGRGLQLLFYSVGIGQISSEVPQNLSASRPQDRQFILSSKKLLLSDSGFYLCAWTPGPNQPQHFGDGTRLSIL.

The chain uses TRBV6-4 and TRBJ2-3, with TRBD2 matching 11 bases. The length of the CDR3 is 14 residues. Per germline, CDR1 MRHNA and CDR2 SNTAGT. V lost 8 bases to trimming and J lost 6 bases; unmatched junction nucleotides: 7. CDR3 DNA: TGTGCCAGCTCTGGACTAGCGGGTTCGGATACGCAGTATTTT. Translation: CASSGLAGSDTQYF.

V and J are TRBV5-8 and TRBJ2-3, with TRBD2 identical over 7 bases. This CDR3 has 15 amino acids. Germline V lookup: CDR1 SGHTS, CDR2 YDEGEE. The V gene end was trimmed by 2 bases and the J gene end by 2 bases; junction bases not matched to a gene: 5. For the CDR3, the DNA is TGTGCCAGCAGCTTAGGGACTATCATCACAGATACGCAGTATTTT. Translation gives CASSLGTIITDTQYF.

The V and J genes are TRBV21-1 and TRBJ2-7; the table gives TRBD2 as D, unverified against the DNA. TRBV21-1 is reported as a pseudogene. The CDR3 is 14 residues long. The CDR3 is CASNYAVCSYEQYF. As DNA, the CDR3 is TGTGCCAGCAACTATGCAGTTTGCTCCTACGAGCAGTACTTC.

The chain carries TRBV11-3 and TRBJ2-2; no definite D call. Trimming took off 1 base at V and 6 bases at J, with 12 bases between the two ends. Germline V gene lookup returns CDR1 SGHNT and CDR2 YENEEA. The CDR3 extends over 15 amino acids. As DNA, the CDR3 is TGTGCCAGCAGCTTAGCATTCTGGGGTGCCGGGGAGCTGTTTTTT. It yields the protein CASSLAFWGAGELFF.

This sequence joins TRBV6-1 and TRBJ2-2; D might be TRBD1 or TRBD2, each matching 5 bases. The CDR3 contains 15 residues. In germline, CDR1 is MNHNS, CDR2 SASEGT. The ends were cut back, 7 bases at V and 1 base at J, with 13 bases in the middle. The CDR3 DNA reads TGTGCCAGCATAAGAGGGGATGAGAACACCGGGGAGCTGTTTTTT. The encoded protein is CASIRGDENTGELFF.

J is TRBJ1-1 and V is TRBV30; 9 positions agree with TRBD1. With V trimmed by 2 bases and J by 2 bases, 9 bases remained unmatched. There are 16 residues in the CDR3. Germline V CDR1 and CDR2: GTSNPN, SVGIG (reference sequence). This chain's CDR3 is CAWSRGTGFRNTEAFF. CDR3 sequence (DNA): TGTGCCTGGAGTCGCGGGACAGGGTTCAGAAACACTGAAGCTTTCTTT.

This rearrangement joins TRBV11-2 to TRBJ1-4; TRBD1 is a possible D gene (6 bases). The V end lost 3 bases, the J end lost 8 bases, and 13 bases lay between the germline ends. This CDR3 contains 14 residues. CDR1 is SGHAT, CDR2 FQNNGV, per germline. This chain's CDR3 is CASSLEGVGEKLFF. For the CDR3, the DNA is TGTGCCAGCAGCTTGGAGGGGGTGGGGGAAAAACTGTTTTTT. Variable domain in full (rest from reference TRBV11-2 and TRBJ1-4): EAGVAQSPRYKIIEKRQSVAFWCNPISGHATLYWYQQILGQGPKLLIQFQNNGVVDDSQLPKDRFSAERLKGVDSTLKIQPAKLEDSAVYLCASSLEGVGEKLFFGSGTQLSVL.

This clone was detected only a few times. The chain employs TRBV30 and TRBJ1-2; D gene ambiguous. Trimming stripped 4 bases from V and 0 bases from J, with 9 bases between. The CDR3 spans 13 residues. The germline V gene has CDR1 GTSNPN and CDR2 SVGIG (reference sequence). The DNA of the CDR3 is TGTGCCTGGATGGCAGCCGCTAACTATGGCTACACCTTC. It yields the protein CAWMAAANYGYTF.

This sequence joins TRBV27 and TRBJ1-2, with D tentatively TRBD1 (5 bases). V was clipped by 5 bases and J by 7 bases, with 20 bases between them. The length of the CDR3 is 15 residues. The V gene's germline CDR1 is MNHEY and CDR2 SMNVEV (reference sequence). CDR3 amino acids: CASSPGTPEVFGYTF. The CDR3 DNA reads TGTGCCAGCAGTCCCGGGACTCCTGAGGTCTTTGGCTACACCTTC.